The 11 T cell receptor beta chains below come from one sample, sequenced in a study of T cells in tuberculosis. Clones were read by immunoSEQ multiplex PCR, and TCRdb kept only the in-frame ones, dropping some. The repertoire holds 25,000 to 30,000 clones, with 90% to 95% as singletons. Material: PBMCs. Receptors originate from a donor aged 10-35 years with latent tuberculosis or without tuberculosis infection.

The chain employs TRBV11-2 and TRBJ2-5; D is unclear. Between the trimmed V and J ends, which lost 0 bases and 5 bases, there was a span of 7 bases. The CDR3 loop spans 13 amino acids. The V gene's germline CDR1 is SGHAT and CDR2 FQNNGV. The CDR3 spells CASSLDSRETQYF. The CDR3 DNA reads TGTGCCAGCAGCTTAGATTCTCGGGAGACCCAGTACTTC.

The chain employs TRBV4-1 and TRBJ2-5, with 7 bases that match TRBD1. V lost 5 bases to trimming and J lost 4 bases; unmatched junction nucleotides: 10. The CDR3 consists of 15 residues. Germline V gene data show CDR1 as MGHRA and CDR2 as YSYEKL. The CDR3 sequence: CASSSSQGLRETQYF. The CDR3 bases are TGCGCCAGCAGCTCCTCACAGGGGTTACGAGAGACCCAGTACTTC.

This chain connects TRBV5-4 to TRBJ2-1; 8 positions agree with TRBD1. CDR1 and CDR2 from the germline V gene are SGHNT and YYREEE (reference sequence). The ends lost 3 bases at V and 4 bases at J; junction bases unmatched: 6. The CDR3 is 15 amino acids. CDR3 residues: CASSSTGESYNEQFF. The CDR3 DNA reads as TGTGCCAGCAGCTCGACAGGGGAAAGTTACAATGAGCAGTTCTTC.

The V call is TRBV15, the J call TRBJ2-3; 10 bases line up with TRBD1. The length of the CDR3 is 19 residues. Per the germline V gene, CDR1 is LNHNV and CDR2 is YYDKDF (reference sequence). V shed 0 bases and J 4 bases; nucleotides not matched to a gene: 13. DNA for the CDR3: TGTGCCACCAGCAGAGACGCCCTAACGAGACAGGGGGCTCCAGATACGCAGTATTTT. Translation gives CATSRDALTRQGAPDTQYF. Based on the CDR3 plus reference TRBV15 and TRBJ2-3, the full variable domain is DAMVIQNPRYQVTQFGKPVTLSCSQTLNHNVMYWYQQKSSQAPKLLFHYYDKDFNNEADTPDNFQSRRPNTSFCFLDIRSPGLGDTAMYLCATSRDALTRQGAPDTQYFGPGTRLTVL.

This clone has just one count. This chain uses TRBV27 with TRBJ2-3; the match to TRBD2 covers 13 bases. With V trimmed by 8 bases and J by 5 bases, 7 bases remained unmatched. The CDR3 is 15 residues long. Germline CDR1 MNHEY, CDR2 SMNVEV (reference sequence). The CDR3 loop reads CASRLGLAGLDTQYF. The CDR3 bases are TGTGCCAGCCGATTGGGACTAGCGGGATTAGATACGCAGTATTTT.

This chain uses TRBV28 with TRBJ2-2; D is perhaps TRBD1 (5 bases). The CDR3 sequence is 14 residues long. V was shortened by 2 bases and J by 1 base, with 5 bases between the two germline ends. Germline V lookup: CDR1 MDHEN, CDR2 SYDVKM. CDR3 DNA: TGTGCCAGCAGTTTAACAGGGAACACCGGGGAGCTGTTTTTT. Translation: CASSLTGNTGELFF. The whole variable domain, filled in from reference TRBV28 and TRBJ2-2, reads DVKVTQSSRYLVKRTGEKVFLECVQDMDHENMFWYRQDPGLGLRLIYFSYDVKMKEKGDIPEGYSVSREKKERFSLILESASTNQTSMYLCASSLTGNTGELFFGEGSRLTVL.

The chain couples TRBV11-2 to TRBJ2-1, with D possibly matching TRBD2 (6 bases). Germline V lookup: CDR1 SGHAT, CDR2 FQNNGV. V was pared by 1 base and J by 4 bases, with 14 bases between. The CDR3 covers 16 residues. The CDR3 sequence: CASSLVLIAGYNEQFF. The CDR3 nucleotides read TGTGCCAGCAGCTTAGTTCTCATCGCGGGATACAATGAGCAGTTCTTC.

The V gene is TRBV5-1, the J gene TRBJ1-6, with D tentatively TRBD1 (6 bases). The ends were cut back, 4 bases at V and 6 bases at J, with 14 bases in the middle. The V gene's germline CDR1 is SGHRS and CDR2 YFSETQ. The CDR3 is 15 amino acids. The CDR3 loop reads CASSRLGTINSPLHF. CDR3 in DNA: TGCGCCAGCAGCCGTCTGGGGACAATTAATTCACCCCTCCACTTT.

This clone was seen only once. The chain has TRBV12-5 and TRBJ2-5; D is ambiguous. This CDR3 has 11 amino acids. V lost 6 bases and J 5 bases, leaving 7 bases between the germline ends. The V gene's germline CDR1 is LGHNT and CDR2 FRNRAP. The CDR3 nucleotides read TGTGCTAGTGGCTTCGGGGAGACCCAGTACTTC. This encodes CASGFGETQYF.

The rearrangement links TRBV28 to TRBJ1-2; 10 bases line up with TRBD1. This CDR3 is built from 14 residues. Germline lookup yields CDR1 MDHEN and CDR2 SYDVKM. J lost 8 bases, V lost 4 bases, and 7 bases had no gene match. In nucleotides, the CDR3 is TGTGCCAGCAGTTCAGGGACAGGGGCGGGAGGCTACACCTTC. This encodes CASSSGTGAGGYTF.

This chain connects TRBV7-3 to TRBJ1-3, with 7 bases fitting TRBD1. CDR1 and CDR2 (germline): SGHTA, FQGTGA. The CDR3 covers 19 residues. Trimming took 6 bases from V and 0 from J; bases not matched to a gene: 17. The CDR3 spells CASRLVTGLIYASGNTIYF. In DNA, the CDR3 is TGTGCCAGCAGGCTGGTGACAGGGCTAATATACGCCTCTGGAAACACCATATATTTT.